Each of the 20 T cell receptor beta chains below was sequenced from the same sample in a study of blood T cells in healthy people across ages. A J-beta primer mix and a sample-barcoded 5' primer were used in a second PCR of about 7 to 12 cycles. MiXCR, applied by TCRdb to the 5' RACE reads, yields one record per CDR3 protein. The sample includes 650,000 to 900,000 distinct CDR3 sequences, 55% to 65% of them seen just once. The sample consisted of blood. These receptors were taken from a man aged 25 to 40 in good health.

The chain has TRBV6-6 and TRBJ2-7; the match to TRBD1 covers 7 bases. The DNA matches TRBJ2-5 better at its end, which makes the J call doubtful. Germline CDR1 MNHNY, CDR2 SVGAGI (reference sequence). The CDR3 sequence is 15 residues long. The CDR3, as DNA: TGTGCCAGCAACCCTGCCAGAGGGGGCGAGGAGACCCAGTACTTC. Amino acids: CASNPARGGEETQYF.

This clonotype was found once. The V call is TRBV27, the J call TRBJ1-2, with 9 nucleotides matching TRBD1. Germline CDR1 is MNHEY and CDR2 is SMNVEV (reference sequence). The CDR3 totals 17 residues. Trimming cost V 6 bases and J 7 bases; bases outside gene matches: 18. This chain's CDR3 is CASSLQPPGQGVGGYTF. The CDR3 DNA is TGTGCCAGCAGCTTACAACCGCCGGGACAGGGAGTTGGTGGCTACACCTTC.

To note about this clonotype: Compared with germline, one end of the junction differs, possibly owing to a read error. The V gene is TRBV4-3, the J gene TRBJ2-6; no firm D call. This CDR3 comprises 14 residues. Germline V CDR1 and CDR2: LGHNA, YSLEER. CDR3 nucleotides: TGCGCCAGCAGCCCAGAACCTGGGGTCAACGTCCTGACTTTC. Translating gives CASSPEPGVNVLTF.

With respect to this clonotype: Compared with germline, one end of the junction differs, possibly owing to a read error. The V and J genes are TRBV9 and TRBJ2-1, with a weak D call TRBD2 (5 bases). The V gene's germline CDR1 is SGDLS and CDR2 YYNGEE. This CDR3 region has 13 residues. The CDR3 DNA is TGTGCCAGCAGTGCCGGACTCTACAATGGGCAGTTCTTC. Its protein product is CASSAGLYNGQFF. Complete variable domain (other parts from reference TRBV9 and TRBJ2-1): DSGVTQTPKHLITATGQRVTLRCSPRSGDLSVYWYQQSLDQGLQFLIQYYNGEERAKGNILERFSAQQFPDLHSELNLSSLELGDSALYFCASSAGLYNGQFFGPGTRLTVL.

The table lists this clonotype with a few counts. The chain joins TRBV6-2 or TRBV6-3 to TRBJ2-7; 9 bases match TRBD2. V shed 5 bases, J shed 2 bases, and the junction held 7 bases outside the gene matches. The CDR3 loop spans 15 amino acids. Germline V gene sequence: CDR1 MNHEY, CDR2 SVGEGT. CDR3 residues: CASSRLAGRTYEQYF. CDR3 DNA: TGTGCCAGCAGTCGCCTAGCGGGGAGGACCTACGAGCAGTACTTC.

The count of this clonotype is one. The rearrangement uses TRBV11-2 and TRBJ2-7; TRBD1 or TRBD2 may be the D gene (6 bases each). This CDR3 is built from 15 residues. The V end lost 1 base, the J end lost 3 bases, and 13 bases lay between the germline ends. CDR1 and CDR2 from the germline V gene are SGHAT and FQNNGV. The DNA for the CDR3 is TGTGCCAGCAGCTTAGTGGGGGGCACTTACTACGAGCAGTACTTC. Translated: CASSLVGGTYYEQYF.

This clonotype was seen repeatedly, ten times or more. The V and J genes are TRBV4-2 and TRBJ1-2; TRBD1 aligns across 8 bases. The CDR3 extends over 13 amino acids. With V trimmed by 1 base and J by 5 bases, 0 bases remained unmatched. The V gene's germline CDR1 is LGHNA and CDR2 YNFKEQ. CDR3 in amino acids: CASSQGTGYGYTF. The CDR3 DNA reads TGTGCCAGCAGCCAAGGGACAGGGTATGGCTACACCTTC.

This chain links TRBV20-1 with TRBJ1-4; no clear D. The CDR3 extends over 14 amino acids. Germline CDR1 reads DFQATT; CDR2 reads SNEGSKA (reference sequence). The V gene lost 0 bases and the J gene lost 8 bases, with 13 bases spanning the gap. The CDR3 spells CSAREWQAGEKLFF. The CDR3 coding sequence is TGCAGTGCTAGAGAGTGGCAGGCGGGAGAAAAACTGTTTTTT.

This clonotype was picked up a small number of times. The rearrangement joins TRBV20-1 to TRBJ2-1; perhaps TRBD1 as D (6 bases). CDR3 length: 15 amino acids. CDR1 and CDR2 (germline): DFQATT, SNEGSKA (reference sequence). Trimming stripped 8 bases from V and 1 base from J, with 18 bases between. CDR3 DNA sequence: TGCAGTAACGTTAAGGGGGACCCGTCCTACAATGAGCAGTTCTTC. Translating gives CSNVKGDPSYNEQFF.

The sample holds one count of this clonotype. CDR3 region: CASTRDNVHTTNEKLFF. DNA for the CDR3: TGTGCCAGCACCAGGGACAACGTACACACAACTAATGAAAAACTGTTTTTT. The chain carries TRBV25-1 and TRBJ1-4; D may be TRBD1 (6 bases). The CDR3 consists of 17 residues. Germline V lookup: CDR1 MGHDK, CDR2 SYGVNS. The V end was cut by 7 bases, the J end by 0 bases, with 18 bases between.

This clonotype was recorded a few times. The chain couples TRBV5-6 to TRBJ2-3; the match to TRBD1 covers 10 bases. CDR1 SGHDT and CDR2 YYEEEE come from the germline V gene. The V gene end was trimmed by 4 bases and the J gene end by 5 bases; junction bases not matched to a gene: 1. The CDR3 loop spans 13 amino acids. The CDR3 coding sequence is TGTGCCAGCAGCGGGACAGGGGTAGATACGCAGTATTTT. It encodes CASSGTGVDTQYF.

The rearrangement joins TRBV11-1 to TRBJ2-5; 7 bases map to TRBD1. V lost 1 base, J lost 5 bases, and 4 bases stayed unmatched. The germline V gene has CDR1 SGHAT and CDR2 FQDESV (reference sequence). The CDR3 extends over 14 amino acids. The CDR3 coding sequence is TGTGCCAGCAGCTTAGAAGACAGGGCGGAGACCCAGTACTTC. This sequence encodes CASSLEDRAETQYF.

The chain links TRBV28 to TRBJ1-2; D remains ambiguous. The CDR3 is 17 residues long. Germline values: CDR1 MDHEN, CDR2 SYDVKM. V lost 6 bases, J lost 2 bases, and 22 bases lay in between. CDR3 bases: TGTGCCAGCAGCCAGGCTCTTCGGGGAGAGCCCAACTATGGCTACACCTTC. Translation: CASSQALRGEPNYGYTF.

This clonotype has a handful of counts. The CDR3 region is CASSSTGEYRQYF. CDR3 coding DNA: TGTGCCAGCAGTTCGACCGGGGAGTATCGGCAGTACTTC. This chain uses TRBV6-6 with TRBJ2-5; weak D call: TRBD2 (5 bases). V was shortened by 4 bases and J by 11 bases, with 17 bases between the two germline ends. The CDR3 runs 13 residues. Germline CDR1 is MNHNY and CDR2 is SVGAGI (reference sequence).

This clonotype showed up just a few times. This chain uses TRBV20-1 with TRBJ2-3, with D tentatively TRBD2 (6 bases). Between the trimmed V and J ends, which lost 6 bases and 1 base, there was a span of 17 bases. In germline, CDR1 is DFQATT, CDR2 SNEGSKA (reference sequence). The CDR3 covers 15 residues. The CDR3 sequence: CSAESRTTGTDTQYF. CDR3 bases: TGCAGTGCGGAAAGTCGGACTACCGGCACAGATACGCAGTATTTT.

The chain joins TRBV5-1 to TRBJ2-2, with TRBD2 matching 10 bases. Germline V CDR1 and CDR2: SGHRS, YFSETQ. Germline trimming cut 2 bases from V and 13 bases from J; bases unmatched to any gene: 8. This CDR3 is 14 amino acids long. CDR3 sequence (DNA): TGCGCCAGCAGCTTCTCCAGCGGGGGGGGTTTGCTGTTTTTT. Its protein product is CASSFSSGGGLLFF. Full variable domain (outside the CDR3, taken from reference TRBV5-1 and TRBJ2-2): KAGVTQTPRYLIKTRGQQVTLSCSPISGHRSVSWYQQTPGQGLQFLFEYFSETQRNKGNFPGRFSGRQFSNSRSEMNVSTLELGDSALYLCASSFSSGGGLLFFGEGSRLTVL.

V and J are TRBV5-4 and TRBJ1-2, with D hard to call. Germline CDR1 reads SGHNT; CDR2 reads YYREEE (reference sequence). Between the trimmed V and J ends, which lost 1 base and 7 bases, there was a span of 14 bases. This CDR3 comprises 14 residues. The CDR3 reads CASSLFGRPGGYTF. The CDR3 DNA reads as TGTGCCAGCAGCTTGTTCGGGAGGCCTGGTGGCTACACCTTC.

V gene TRBV12-3 or TRBV12-4 combines with J gene TRBJ1-4; tentative D call: TRBD1 (6 bases). CDR3 length: 14 residues. V was trimmed by 1 base and J by 5 bases, leaving 8 bases between them. CDR3: CASSLGQENEKLFF. The CDR3 bases are TGTGCCAGCAGTTTAGGACAGGAGAATGAAAAACTGTTTTTT.

V usage is TRBV10-3 and J usage is TRBJ1-5; a possible D gene is TRBD1 (6 bases). Between the trimmed V and J ends, which lost 4 bases and 5 bases, there was a span of 9 bases. Germline loops: CDR1 ENHRY, CDR2 SYGVKD. The CDR3 extends over 13 amino acids. The CDR3 DNA reads as TGTGCCATCAGTGTAGGGGGGGATCAGCCCCAGCATTTT. Its translation: CAISVGGDQPQHF.

V is TRBV28 and J is TRBJ1-5; 7 nucleotides agree with TRBD1. Germline V gives CDR1 MDHEN, CDR2 SYDVKM. Germline trimming cut 7 bases from V and 7 bases from J; bases unmatched to any gene: 7. The CDR3 covers 13 residues. CDR3 region: CASTAPGGQPQHF. CDR3 sequence (DNA): TGTGCCAGCACTGCACCAGGGGGGCAGCCCCAGCATTTT.